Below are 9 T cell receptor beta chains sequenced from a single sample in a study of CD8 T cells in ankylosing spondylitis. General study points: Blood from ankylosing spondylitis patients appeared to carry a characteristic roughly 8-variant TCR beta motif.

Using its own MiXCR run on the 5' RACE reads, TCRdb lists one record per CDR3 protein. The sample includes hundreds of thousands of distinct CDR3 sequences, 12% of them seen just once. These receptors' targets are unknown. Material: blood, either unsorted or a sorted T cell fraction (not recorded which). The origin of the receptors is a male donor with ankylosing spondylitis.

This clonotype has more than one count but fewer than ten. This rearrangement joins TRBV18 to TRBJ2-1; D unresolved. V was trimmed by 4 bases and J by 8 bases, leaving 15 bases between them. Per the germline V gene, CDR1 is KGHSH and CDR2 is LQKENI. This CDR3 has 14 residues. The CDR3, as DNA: TGTGCCAGCTCACAGGGTACATCTCCGCATGAGCAGTTCTTC. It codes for CASSQGTSPHEQFF.

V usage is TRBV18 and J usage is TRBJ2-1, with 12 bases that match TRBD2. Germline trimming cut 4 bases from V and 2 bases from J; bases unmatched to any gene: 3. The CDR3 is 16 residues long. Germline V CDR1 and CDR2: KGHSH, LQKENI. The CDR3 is CASSQLAGGTYNEQFF. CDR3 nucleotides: TGTGCCAGCTCACAGCTAGCGGGAGGGACCTACAATGAGCAGTTCTTC.

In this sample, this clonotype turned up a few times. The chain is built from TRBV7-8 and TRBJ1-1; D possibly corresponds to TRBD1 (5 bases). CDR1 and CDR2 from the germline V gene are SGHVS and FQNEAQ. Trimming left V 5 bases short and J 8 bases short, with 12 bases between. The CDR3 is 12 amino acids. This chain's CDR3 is CASSRTGLEAFF. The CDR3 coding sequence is TGTGCCAGCAGCCGAACAGGATTAGAAGCTTTCTTT.

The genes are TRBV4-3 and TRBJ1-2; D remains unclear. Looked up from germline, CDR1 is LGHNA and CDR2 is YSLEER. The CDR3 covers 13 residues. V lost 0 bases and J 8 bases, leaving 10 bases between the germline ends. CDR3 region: CASSQDGLRGYTF. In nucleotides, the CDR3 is TGCGCCAGCAGCCAAGACGGACTGAGAGGCTACACCTTC.

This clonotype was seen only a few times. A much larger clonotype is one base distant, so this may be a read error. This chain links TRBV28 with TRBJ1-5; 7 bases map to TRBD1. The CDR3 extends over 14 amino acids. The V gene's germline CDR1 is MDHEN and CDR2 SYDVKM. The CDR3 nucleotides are TGTGCCAGCAGCACCTTGGGTGAGGGACAGCACCAGCATTTT. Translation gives CASSTLGEGQHQHF. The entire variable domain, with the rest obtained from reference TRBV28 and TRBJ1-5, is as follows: DVKVTQSSRYLVKRTGEKVFLECVQDMDHENMFWYRQDPGLGLRLIYFSYDVKMKEKGDIPEGYSVSREKKERFSLILESASTNQTSMYLCASSTLGEGQHQHFGDGTRLSIL.

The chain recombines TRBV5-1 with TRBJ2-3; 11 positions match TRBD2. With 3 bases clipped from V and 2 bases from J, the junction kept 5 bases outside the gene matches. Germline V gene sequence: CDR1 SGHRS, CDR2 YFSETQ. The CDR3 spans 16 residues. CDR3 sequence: CASSWIAGGVTDTQYF. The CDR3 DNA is TGCGCCAGCAGCTGGATAGCGGGGGGGGTCACAGATACGCAGTATTTT.

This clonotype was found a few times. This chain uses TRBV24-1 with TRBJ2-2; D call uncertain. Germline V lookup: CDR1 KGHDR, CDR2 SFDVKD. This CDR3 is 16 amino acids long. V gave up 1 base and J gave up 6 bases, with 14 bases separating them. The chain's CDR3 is CATSDFSSSRAGELFF. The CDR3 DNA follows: TGTGCCACCAGTGATTTCTCCTCATCTAGGGCCGGGGAGCTGTTTTTT.

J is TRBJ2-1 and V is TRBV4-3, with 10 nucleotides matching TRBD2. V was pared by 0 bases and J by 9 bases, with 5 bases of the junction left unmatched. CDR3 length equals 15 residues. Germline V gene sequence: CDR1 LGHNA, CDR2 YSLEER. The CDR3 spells CASSQEERGGREQFF. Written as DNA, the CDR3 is TGCGCCAGCAGCCAAGAGGAGCGGGGGGGCCGTGAGCAGTTCTTC.

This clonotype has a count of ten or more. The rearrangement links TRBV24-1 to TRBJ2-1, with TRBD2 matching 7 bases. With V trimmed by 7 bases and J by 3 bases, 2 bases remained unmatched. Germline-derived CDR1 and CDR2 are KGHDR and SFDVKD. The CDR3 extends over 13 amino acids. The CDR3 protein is CATSGGSYNEQFF. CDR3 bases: TGTGCCACCAGCGGCGGGAGCTACAATGAGCAGTTCTTC.